This TCR beta chain came from a study of T cell changes during pregnancy in multiple sclerosis. This clone occurred once. Clones were sequenced by immunoSEQ multiplex PCR, and TCRdb holds only the in-frame ones, with some missing. Here the sample spans 35,000 to 55,000 clones, 85% to 95% being singletons. The CDR3 is made up of 14 amino acids. Germline V lookup: CDR1 LNHDA, CDR2 SQIVND (reference sequence). V trimming: 4 bases; J trimming: 5 bases; junction bases outside the gene matches: 5. The TCR comes from a female donor with multiple sclerosis, enrolled in a pregnancy study. This sequence joins TRBV19 and TRBJ2-7; 10 nucleotides match TRBD2. The sequenced material came from peripheral blood. CDR3 amino acids: CASSTSGSSDEQYF. The CDR3 DNA is TGTGCCAGTAGTACTAGCGGGAGTTCCGACGAGCAGTACTTC.